This T cell receptor beta chain is from a study of naive and memory T cell subsets. Overall study findings and caveats: No ground truth validated the naive and memory repertoire findings. RNA-based TCR counts may shift with T cell activation and differentiation.

The beta constant-region primer was an equimolar mix of two oligonucleotides covering TRBC1 and TRBC2. Ligated cDNA was amplified by four rounds of PCR with nested alpha and beta constant-region primers and SP2. TCRdb redid the calling of the UMI-ligation and nested PCR reads with MiXCR, one entry per CDR3 protein. The data show 120,000 or so distinct CDR3 sequences, around 35% seen once. CD4 T cells were positively selected, then CD8 T cells from the CD4-negative fraction. Cells stained for CD3, CD4, CD8, CD45RA and CD27 were sorted into four subsets. Of note for this clonotype: The target antigen is unknown.

This CDR3 comprises 14 residues. The germline gives CDR1 MNHNS, CDR2 SASEGT. V shed 4 bases and J shed 0 bases, with 7 bases lying between them. The sample was central memory CD4+ T cells from blood. This chain connects TRBV6-1 to TRBJ1-5; D gene unclear. The receptor's source is a human donor in good health. This CDR3 is CASSGEISNQPQHF. In DNA, the CDR3 is TGTGCCAGCAGTGGAGAGATTAGCAATCAGCCCCAGCATTTT.